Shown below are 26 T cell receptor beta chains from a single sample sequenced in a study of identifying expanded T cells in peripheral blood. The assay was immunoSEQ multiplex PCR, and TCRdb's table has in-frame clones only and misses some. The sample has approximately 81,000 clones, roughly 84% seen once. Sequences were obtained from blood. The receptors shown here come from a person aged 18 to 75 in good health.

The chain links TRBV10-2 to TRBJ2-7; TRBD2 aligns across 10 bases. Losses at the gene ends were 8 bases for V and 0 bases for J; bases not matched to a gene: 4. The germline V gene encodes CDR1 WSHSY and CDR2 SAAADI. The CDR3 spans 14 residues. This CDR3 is CASDSGRSSYEQYF. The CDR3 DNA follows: TGCGCCAGCGATAGCGGGAGGAGCTCCTACGAGCAGTACTTC.

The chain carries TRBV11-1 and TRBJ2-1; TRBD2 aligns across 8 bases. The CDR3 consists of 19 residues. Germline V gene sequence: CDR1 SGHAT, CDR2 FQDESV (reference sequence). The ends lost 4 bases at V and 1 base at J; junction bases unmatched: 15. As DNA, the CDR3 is TGTGCCAGCAGCTCTAATCTCGGGGCTCTAGCGGGTTCCTACAATGAGCAGTTCTTC. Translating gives CASSSNLGALAGSYNEQFF. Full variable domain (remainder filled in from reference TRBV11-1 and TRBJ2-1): EAEVAQSPRYKITEKSQAVAFWCDPISGHATLYWYRQILGQGPELLVQFQDESVVDDSQLPKDRFSAERLKGVDSTLKIQPAELGDSAMYLCASSSNLGALAGSYNEQFFGPGTRLTVL.

The CDR3 reads CASNLFARSNQPQHF. DNA of the CDR3: TGTGCCAGCAACCTTTTTGCCAGGAGCAATCAGCCCCAGCATTTT. This chain uses TRBV28 with TRBJ1-5; D gene unclear. The germline CDR1 and CDR2 sequences are MDHEN and SYDVKM. The CDR3 is made up of 15 amino acids. V was clipped by 7 bases and J by 1 base, with 14 bases between them. Complete variable domain (other parts from reference TRBV28 and TRBJ1-5): DVKVTQSSRYLVKRTGEKVFLECVQDMDHENMFWYRQDPGLGLRLIYFSYDVKMKEKGDIPEGYSVSREKKERFSLILESASTNQTSMYLCASNLFARSNQPQHFGDGTRLSIL.

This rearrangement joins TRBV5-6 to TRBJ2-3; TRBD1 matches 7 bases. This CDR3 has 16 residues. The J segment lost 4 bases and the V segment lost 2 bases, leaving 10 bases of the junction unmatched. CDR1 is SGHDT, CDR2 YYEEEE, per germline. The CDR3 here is CASSFSGGKKADTQYF. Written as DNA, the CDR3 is TGTGCCAGCAGCTTCTCAGGGGGAAAGAAGGCAGATACGCAGTATTTT.

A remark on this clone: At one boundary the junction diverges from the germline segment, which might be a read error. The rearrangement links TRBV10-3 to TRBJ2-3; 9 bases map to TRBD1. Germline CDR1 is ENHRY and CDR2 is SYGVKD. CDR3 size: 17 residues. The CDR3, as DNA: TGTGCCATCAGTGAGACAATACCGGGACAGGGCACGGATACGCAGTATTTT. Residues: CAISETIPGQGTDTQYF.

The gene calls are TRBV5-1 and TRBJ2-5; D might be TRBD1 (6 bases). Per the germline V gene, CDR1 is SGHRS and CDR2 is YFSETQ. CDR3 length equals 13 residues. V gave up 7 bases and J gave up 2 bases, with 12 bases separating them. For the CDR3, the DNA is TGCGCCAGCCACCTAGGGGGTCAAGAGACCCAGTACTTC. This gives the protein CASHLGGQETQYF.

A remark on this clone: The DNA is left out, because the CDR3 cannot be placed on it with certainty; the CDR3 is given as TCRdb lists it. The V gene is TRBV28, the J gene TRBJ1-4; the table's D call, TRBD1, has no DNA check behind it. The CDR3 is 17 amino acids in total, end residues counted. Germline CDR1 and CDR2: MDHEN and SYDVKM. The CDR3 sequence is CASSFFGQGAVNEKLFF.

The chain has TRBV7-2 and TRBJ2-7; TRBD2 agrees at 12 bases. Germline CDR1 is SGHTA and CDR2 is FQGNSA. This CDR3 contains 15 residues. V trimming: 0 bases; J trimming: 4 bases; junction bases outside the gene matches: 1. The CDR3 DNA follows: TGTGCCAGCAGCTTAGCGGGGACTAGCGGGTACGAGCAGTACTTC. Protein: CASSLAGTSGYEQYF.

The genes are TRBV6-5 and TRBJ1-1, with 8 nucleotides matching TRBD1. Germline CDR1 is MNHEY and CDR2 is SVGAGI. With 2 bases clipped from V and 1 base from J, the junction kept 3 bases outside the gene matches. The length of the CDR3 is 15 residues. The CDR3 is CASSYGGTGNTEAFF. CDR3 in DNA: TGTGCCAGCAGTTACGGTGGGACAGGGAACACTGAAGCTTTCTTT.

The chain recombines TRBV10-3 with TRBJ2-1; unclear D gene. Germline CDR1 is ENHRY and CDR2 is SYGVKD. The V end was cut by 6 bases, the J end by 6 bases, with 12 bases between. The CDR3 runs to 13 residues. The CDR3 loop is CAIRETESNEQFF. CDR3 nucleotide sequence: TGTGCCATCAGGGAAACAGAGAGCAATGAGCAGTTCTTC.

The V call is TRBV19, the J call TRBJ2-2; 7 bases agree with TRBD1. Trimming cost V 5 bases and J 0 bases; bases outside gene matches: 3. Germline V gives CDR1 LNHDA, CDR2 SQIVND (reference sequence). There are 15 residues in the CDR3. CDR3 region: CASSHDRANTGELFF. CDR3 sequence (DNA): TGTGCCAGTAGTCACGACAGGGCGAACACCGGGGAGCTGTTTTTT.

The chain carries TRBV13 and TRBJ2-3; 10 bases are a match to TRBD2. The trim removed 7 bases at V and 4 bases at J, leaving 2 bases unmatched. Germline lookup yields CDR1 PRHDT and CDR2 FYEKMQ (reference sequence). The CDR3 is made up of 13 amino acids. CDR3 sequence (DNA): TGTGCCAGCACTAGCGGGAGATCAGATACGCAGTATTTT. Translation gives CASTSGRSDTQYF.

DNA for the CDR3: TGTGCCAGCAGCTACGCGGGGGCAGGGGGAGAAAAACTGTTTTTT. As protein: CASSYAGAGGEKLFF. The genes are TRBV11-1 and TRBJ1-4, with TRBD1 matching over 7 bases. J was trimmed by 8 bases and V by 4 bases; bases with no gene match: 10. CDR1 and CDR2 (germline): SGHAT, FQDESV (reference sequence). The CDR3 totals 15 residues.

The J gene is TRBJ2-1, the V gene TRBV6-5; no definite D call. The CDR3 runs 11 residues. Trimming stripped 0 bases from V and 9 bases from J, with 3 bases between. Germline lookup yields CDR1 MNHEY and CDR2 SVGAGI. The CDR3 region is CASSYSREQFF. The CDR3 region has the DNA TGTGCCAGCAGTTACTCACGTGAGCAGTTCTTC.

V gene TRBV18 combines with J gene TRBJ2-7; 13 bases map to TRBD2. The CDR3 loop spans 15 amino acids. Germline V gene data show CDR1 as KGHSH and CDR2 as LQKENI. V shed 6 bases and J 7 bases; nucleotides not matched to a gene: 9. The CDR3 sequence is CASSLGTSGNGEQYF. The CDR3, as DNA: TGTGCCAGCTCGCTCGGGACTAGCGGGAATGGAGAGCAGTACTTC.

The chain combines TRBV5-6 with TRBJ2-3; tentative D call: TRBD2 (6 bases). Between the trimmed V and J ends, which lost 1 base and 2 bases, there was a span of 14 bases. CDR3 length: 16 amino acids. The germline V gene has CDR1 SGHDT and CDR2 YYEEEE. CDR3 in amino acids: CASSLSGGGLTDTQYF. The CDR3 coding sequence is TGTGCCAGCAGCTTGTCTGGTGGGGGACTCACAGATACGCAGTATTTT.

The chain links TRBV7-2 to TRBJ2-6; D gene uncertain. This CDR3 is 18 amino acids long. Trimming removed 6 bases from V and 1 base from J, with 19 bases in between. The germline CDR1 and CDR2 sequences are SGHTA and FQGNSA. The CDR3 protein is CASSPIMGAASGANVLTF. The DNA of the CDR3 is TGTGCCAGCAGTCCCATTATGGGCGCCGCGTCTGGGGCCAACGTCCTGACTTTC.

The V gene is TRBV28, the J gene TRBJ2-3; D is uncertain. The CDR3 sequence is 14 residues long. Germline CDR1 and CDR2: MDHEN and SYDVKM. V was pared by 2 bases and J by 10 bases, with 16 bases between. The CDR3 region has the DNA TGTGCCAGCAGTTTAGGCGGCTCTGGCGGACCGCAGTATTTT. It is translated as CASSLGGSGGPQYF.

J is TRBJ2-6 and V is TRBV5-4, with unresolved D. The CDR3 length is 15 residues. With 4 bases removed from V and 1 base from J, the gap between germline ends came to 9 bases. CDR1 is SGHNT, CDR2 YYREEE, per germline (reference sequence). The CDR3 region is CASSPQSSGANVLTF. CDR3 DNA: TGTGCCAGCAGCCCCCAGTCATCTGGGGCCAACGTCCTGACTTTC.

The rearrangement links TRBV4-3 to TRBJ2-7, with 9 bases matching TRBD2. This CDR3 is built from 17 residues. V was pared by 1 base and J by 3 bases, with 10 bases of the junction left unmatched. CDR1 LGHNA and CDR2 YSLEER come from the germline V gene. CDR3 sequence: CASSQGPGLANLYEQYF. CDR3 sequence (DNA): TGCGCCAGCAGCCAAGGGCCCGGACTAGCGAACCTCTACGAGCAGTACTTC.

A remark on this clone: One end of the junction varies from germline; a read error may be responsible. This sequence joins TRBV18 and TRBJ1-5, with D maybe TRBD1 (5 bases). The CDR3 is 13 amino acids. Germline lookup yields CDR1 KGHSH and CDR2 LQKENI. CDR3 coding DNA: TGTGCCAGCTCGCCACTAGACAGCGGGCCCCAGCATTTT. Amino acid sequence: CASSPLDSGPQHF.

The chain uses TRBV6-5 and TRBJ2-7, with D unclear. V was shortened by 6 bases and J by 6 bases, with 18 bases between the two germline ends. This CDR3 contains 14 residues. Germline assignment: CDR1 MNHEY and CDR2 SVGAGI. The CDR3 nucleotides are TGTGCCAGCAGCAGTCGTATGGGGTTGGGCGAGCAGTACTTC. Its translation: CASSSRMGLGEQYF.

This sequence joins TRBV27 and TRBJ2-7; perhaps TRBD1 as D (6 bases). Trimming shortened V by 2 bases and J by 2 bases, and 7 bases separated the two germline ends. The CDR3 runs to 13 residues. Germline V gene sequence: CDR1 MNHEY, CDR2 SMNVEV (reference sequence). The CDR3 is CASSLGQTYEQYF. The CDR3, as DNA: TGTGCCAGCAGTTTAGGACAGACCTACGAGCAGTACTTC.

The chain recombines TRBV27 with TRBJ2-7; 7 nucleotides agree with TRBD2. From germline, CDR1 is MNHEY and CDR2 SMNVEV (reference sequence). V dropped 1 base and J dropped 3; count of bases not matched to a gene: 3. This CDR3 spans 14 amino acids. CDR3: CASSLWASGYEQYF. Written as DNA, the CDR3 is TGTGCCAGCAGTTTATGGGCTAGCGGCTACGAGCAGTACTTC.

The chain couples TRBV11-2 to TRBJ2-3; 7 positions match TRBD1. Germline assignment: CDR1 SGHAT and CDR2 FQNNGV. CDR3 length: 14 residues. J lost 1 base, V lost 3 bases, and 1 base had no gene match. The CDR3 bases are TGTGCCAGCAGCTTCGGACAGGGCACAGATACGCAGTATTTT. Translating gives CASSFGQGTDTQYF.

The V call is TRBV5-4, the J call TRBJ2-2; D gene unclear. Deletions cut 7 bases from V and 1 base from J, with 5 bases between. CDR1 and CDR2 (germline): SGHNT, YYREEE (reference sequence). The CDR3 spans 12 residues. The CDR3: CASRGNTGELFF. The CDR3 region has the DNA TGTGCCAGCCGCGGGAACACCGGGGAGCTGTTTTTT.